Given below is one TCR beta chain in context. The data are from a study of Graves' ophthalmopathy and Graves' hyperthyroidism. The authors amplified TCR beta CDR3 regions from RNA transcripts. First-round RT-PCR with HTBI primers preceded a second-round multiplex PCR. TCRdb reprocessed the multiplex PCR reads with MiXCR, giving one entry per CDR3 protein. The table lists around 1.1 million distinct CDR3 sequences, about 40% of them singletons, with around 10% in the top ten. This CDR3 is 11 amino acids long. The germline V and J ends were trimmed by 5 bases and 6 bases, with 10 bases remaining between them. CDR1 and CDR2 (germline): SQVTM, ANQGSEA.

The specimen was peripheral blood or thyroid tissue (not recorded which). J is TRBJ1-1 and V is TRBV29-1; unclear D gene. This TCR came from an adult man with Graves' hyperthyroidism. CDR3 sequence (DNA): TGCAGCGTTTTGGGAGCCGCTGAAGCTTTCTTT. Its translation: CSVLGAAEAFF.